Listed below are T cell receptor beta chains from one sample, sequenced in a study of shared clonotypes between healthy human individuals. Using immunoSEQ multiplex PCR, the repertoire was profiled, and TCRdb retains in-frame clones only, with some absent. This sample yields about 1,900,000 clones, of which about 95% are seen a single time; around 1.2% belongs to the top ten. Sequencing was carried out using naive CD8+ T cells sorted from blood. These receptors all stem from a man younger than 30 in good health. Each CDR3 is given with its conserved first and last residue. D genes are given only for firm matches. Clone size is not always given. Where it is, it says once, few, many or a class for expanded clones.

CASSVNQGSYEQYF | TGTGCCAGCAGCGTAAACCAGGGGTCCTACGAGCAGTACTTC | TRBJ2-7 | - | TRBV9 | -
CASSYDRGPGNTIYF | TGCGCCAGCAGCTACGACAGGGGGCCTGGAAACACCATATATTTT | TRBJ1-3 | TRBD1 | TRBV4-1 | -
CASSSGQGRTTNEKLFF | TGTGCCAGCAGCTCGGGACAGGGGAGGACAACTAATGAAAAACTGTTTTTT | TRBJ1-4 | TRBD1 | TRBV13 | -
CAWSVGDNEQFF | TGTGCCTGGAGTGTCGGGGACAATGAGCAGTTCTTC | TRBJ2-1 | - | TRBV30 | -
CASSSDGGQRSPLHF | TGCGCCAGCAGCTCCGATGGAGGGCAGCGATCACCCCTCCACTTT | TRBJ1-6 | - | TRBV5-1 | -
CASSVGQNIIYEQYF | TGTGCCAGCAGCGTAGGCCAGAATATCATCTACGAGCAGTACTTC | TRBJ2-7 | - | TRBV9 | -
CASSLVGLSSYNEQFF | TGTGCCAGCAGTTTGGTTGGATTGAGCTCCTACAATGAGCAGTTCTTC | TRBJ2-1 | - | TRBV28 | once
CASSVGGGPYEQYF | TGTGCCAGCAGTGTTGGCGGCGGGCCCTACGAGCAGTACTTC | TRBJ2-7 | - | TRBV25-1 | -
CSAREDYEQYF | TGCAGTGCCCGAGAAGACTACGAGCAGTACTTC | TRBJ2-7 | - | TRBV20-1 | -
CASSLGFGVQETQYF | TGTGCCAGCAGCTTAGGATTCGGGGTTCAAGAGACCCAGTACTTC | TRBJ2-5 | - | TRBV11-2 | -
CASRPDSDTQYF | TGTGCCAGCAGGCCAGATTCAGATACGCAGTATTTT | TRBJ2-3 | - | TRBV2 | -
CASSSRGYGYTF | TGTGCCAGCAGCTCCAGGGGTTATGGCTACACCTTC | TRBJ1-2 | - | TRBV5-6 | -
CASSFDRETQYF | TGTGCCAGCAGCTTCGATAGAGAGACCCAGTACTTC | TRBJ2-5 | - | TRBV11-2 | -
CASSLWGNTGELFF | TGTGCCAGCAGCTTGTGGGGGAACACCGGGGAGCTGTTTTTT | TRBJ2-2 | - | TRBV5-5 | -
CASSFVNTEAFF | TGTGCCAGCAGCTTCGTAAACACTGAAGCTTTCTTT | TRBJ1-1 | - | TRBV13 | -
CASSLGGSTEAFF | TGTGCCAGCAGCTTAGGGGGATCCACTGAAGCTTTCTTT | TRBJ1-1 | - | TRBV13 | -
CASHPRAGEVTDTQYF | TGTGCCAGCCATCCTAGGGCGGGGGAGGTCACAGATACGCAGTATTTT | TRBJ2-3 | TRBD2 | TRBV11-2 | -
CASSAPLAGESLHNEQFF | TGTGCCAGCAGCGCACCCCTAGCGGGGGAGTCCCTTCACAATGAGCAGTTCTTC | TRBJ2-1 | TRBD2 | TRBV7-3 | -
CASSSKGDREAGGSYNEQFF | TGCGCCAGCAGCTCCAAAGGGGACAGGGAAGCGGGGGGTTCCTACAATGAGCAGTTCTTC | TRBJ2-1 | - | TRBV5-1 | -
CASSLVRGPNTEAFF | TGTGCCAGCAGCTTGGTGCGGGGGCCGAACACTGAAGCTTTCTTT | TRBJ1-1 | - | TRBV5-4 | -
CASRGDRDTEAFF | TGCGCCAGCAGAGGGGACCGAGACACTGAAGCTTTCTTT | TRBJ1-1 | - | TRBV10-1 | -
CASSRVSAFF | TGTGCCAGCAGTCGGGTATCGGCTTTCTTT | TRBJ1-1 | - | TRBV2 | -
CASSLGAGNYGYTF | TGTGCCAGCAGCTTAGGGGCGGGAAACTATGGCTACACCTTC | TRBJ1-2 | - | TRBV7-9 | -
CASSASPGGSYGYTF | TGTGCCAGCAGCGCCTCACCAGGGGGTTCCTATGGCTACACCTTC | TRBJ1-2 | TRBD1 | TRBV9 | -
CASSLPPFTQETQYF | TGCGCCAGCAGCCTGCCTCCTTTTACCCAAGAGACCCAGTACTTC | TRBJ2-5 | - | TRBV4-1 | -
CASSQAISDLYGYTF | TGCGCCAGCAGCCAAGCAATTTCAGACCTCTATGGCTACACCTTC | TRBJ1-2 | - | TRBV4-1 | -
CATGQGAEAFF | TGTGCCACCGGACAGGGGGCTGAAGCTTTCTTT | TRBJ1-1 | TRBD1 | TRBV15 | -
CASSPDRGYEQFF | TGCGCCAGCAGCCCTGACAGGGGCTATGAGCAGTTCTTC | TRBJ2-1 | TRBD1 | TRBV4-3 | few
CASRPGLYTDTQYF | TGTGCCAGCAGGCCGGGACTCTACACAGATACGCAGTATTTT | TRBJ2-3 | - | TRBV2 | -
CASSPGTPYGYTF | TGCGCCAGCAGCCCCGGGACTCCCTATGGCTACACCTTC | TRBJ1-2 | - | TRBV10-2 | -
CASSDGEAGAVNEQFF | TGTGCCAGCAGCGACGGGGAGGCGGGGGCGGTGAATGAGCAGTTCTTC | TRBJ2-1 | - | TRBV9 | -
CASTRDGSLEAFF | TGTGCCAGCACTAGGGACGGCTCTCTGGAAGCTTTCTTT | TRBJ1-1 | - | TRBV2 | few
CASSHGVLADFEQYF | TGCGCCAGCAGCCACGGCGTTCTAGCGGACTTCGAGCAGTACTTC | TRBJ2-7 | TRBD2 | TRBV4-1 | -
CASSASAPTNYGYTF | TGTGCCAGTAGTGCCTCAGCTCCCACTAACTATGGCTACACCTTC | TRBJ1-2 | - | TRBV19 | -
CAWSVNVNTEAFF | TGTGCCTGGAGTGTAAACGTGAACACTGAAGCTTTCTTT | TRBJ1-1 | - | TRBV30 | once
CASSEGGLAGTDTQYF | TGCGCCAGCAGTGAGGGGGGACTAGCGGGCACAGATACGCAGTATTTT | TRBJ2-3 | TRBD2 | TRBV10-2 | -
CASSLGTGTEQYF | TGTGCCAGCAGCTTGGGGACAGGGACCGAGCAGTACTTC | TRBJ2-7 | TRBD1 | TRBV5-6 | -
CASSQGVVYEQYF | TGTGCCAGCTCACAGGGGGTGGTCTACGAGCAGTACTTC | TRBJ2-7 | TRBD1 | TRBV7-9 | -
CASSFRSGREQYF | TGTGCCAGCAGTTTTCGCTCAGGGCGCGAGCAGTACTTC | TRBJ2-7 | - | TRBV27 | few
CSASITPRTHF | TGCAGTGCTAGCATCACTCCTCGAACGCATTTT | TRBJ2-3 | - | TRBV20-1 | -
CASSPPWVDRVNTGELFF | TGTGCCAGCAGCCCCCCGTGGGTGGACAGGGTGAACACCGGGGAGCTGTTTTTT | TRBJ2-2 | TRBD1 | TRBV5-8 | -
CASSVGIRYEQYF | TGTGCCAGCAGCGTGGGAATAAGGTACGAGCAGTACTTC | TRBJ2-7 | - | TRBV11-2 | once
CASSIDPRDNSYNSPLHF | TGTGCCAGTAGTATAGACCCCCGGGACAACAGTTATAATTCACCCCTCCACTTT | TRBJ1-6 | - | TRBV19 | -
CATPGQSSYNEQFF | TGTGCCACCCCTGGACAATCCTCCTACAATGAGCAGTTCTTC | TRBJ2-1 | - | TRBV11-2 | -
CASSPLLAGPKEQFF | TGTGCCAGCAGCCCTCTACTAGCGGGGCCCAAGGAGCAGTTCTTC | TRBJ2-1 | TRBD2 | TRBV14 | few
CASSSGQGSFRDTQYF | TGTGCCAGCAGCTCCGGACAGGGCAGTTTTAGAGATACGCAGTATTTT | TRBJ2-3 | TRBD1 | TRBV7-9 | -
CASLGGLGHYTEAFF | TGTGCCAGCCTTGGGGGGTTAGGACATTACACTGAAGCTTTCTTT | TRBJ1-1 | - | TRBV28 | -
CASSLGQGFSYEQYF | TGTGCCAGCAGCTTGGGACAGGGCTTCTCCTACGAGCAGTACTTC | TRBJ2-7 | TRBD1 | TRBV5-5 | -
CASSQEGAGTEAFF | TGCGCCAGCAGCCAAGAGGGGGCAGGGACTGAAGCTTTCTTT | TRBJ1-1 | - | TRBV4-1 | -
CASSLDRGVRNTEAFF | TGTGCCAGCAGTCTGGACAGGGGGGTGCGGAACACTGAAGCTTTCTTT | TRBJ1-1 | TRBD1 | TRBV28 | -
CASSQGRISTDTQYF | TGTGCCAGCAGCCAAGGCAGGATTAGCACAGATACGCAGTATTTT | TRBJ2-3 | - | TRBV14 | -
CASSIGQDDITTNEKLFF | TGTGCCAGTAGTATAGGCCAGGATGATATCACAACTAATGAAAAACTGTTTTTT | TRBJ1-4 | - | TRBV19 | -
CASSRGGQGDYEQYF | TGTGCCAGCAGCCGAGGGGGACAGGGTGATTACGAGCAGTACTTC | TRBJ2-7 | TRBD1 | TRBV7-2 | -
CASSQEGTNTISTDTQYF | TGTGCCAGCAGCCAGGAGGGGACTAATACTATCTCCACAGATACGCAGTATTTT | TRBJ2-3 | TRBD2 | TRBV2 | -
CASSLRDNSYEQYF | TGTGCCAGCAGCTTGCGGGACAACTCCTACGAGCAGTACTTC | TRBJ2-7 | - | TRBV5-6 | -